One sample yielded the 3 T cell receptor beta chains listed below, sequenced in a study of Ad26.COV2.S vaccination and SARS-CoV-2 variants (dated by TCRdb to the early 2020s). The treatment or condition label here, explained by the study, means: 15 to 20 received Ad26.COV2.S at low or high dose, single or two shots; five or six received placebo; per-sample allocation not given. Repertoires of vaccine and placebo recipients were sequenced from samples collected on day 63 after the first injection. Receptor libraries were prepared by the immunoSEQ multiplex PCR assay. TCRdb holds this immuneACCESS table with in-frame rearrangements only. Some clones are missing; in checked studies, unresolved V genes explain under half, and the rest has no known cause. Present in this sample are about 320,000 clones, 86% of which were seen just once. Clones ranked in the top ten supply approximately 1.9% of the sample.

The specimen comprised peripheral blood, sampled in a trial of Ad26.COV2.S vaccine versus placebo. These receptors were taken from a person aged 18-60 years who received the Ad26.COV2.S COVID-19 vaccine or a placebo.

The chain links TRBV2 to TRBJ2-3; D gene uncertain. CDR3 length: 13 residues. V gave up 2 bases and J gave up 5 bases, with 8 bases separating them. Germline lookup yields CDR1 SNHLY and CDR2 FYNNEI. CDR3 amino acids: CASSEWVIDTQYF. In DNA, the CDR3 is TGTGCCAGCAGTGAATGGGTAATAGATACGCAGTATTTT.

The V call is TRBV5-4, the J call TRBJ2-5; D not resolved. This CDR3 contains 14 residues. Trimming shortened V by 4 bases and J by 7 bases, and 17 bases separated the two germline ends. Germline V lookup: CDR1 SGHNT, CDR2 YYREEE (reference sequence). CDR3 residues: CASSDQSQRGTQYF. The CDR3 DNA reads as TGTGCCAGCAGCGATCAAAGCCAAAGAGGGACCCAGTACTTC.

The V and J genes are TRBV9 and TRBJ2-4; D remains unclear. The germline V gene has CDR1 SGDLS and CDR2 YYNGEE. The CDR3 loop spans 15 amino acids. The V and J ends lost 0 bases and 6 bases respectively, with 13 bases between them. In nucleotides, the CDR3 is TGTGCCAGCAGCGTAGAGGGAACCCGCGGAAACATTCAGTACTTC. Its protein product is CASSVEGTRGNIQYF.